The source of this TCR beta chain is a study of cytomegalovirus exposure and HLA in healthy donors. Remarks on this clone: The antigen is undetermined.

The CDR3 consists of 14 residues. Germline CDR1 is SGDLS and CDR2 is YYNGEE. V lost 4 bases and J lost 7; bases outside the gene matches: 8. Primers included in the PCR were 60 Vbeta and 13 Jbeta primers. Profiling relied on immunoSEQ multiplex PCR, and the TCRdb table lists in-frame clones only, not all of them. This sample has some 150,000 clones, with 65% to 80% found just once. The study, taken as a whole, reports: Productive status was seen about 90% or about 30% of the time for most TCR beta V segments in an earlier analysis. A few CMV-associated chains proved CMV antigen-specific in vitro.

This chain uses TRBV9 with TRBJ1-2, with TRBD1 identical over 9 bases. Sequencing was carried out using PBMCs. The sequence came from a man aged 35 to 55 in good health and CMV-seronegative. CDR3 sequence reads: CASSTNDRGTGYTF. DNA for the CDR3: TGTGCCAGCAGCACCAACGACAGGGGGACTGGCTACACCTTC.